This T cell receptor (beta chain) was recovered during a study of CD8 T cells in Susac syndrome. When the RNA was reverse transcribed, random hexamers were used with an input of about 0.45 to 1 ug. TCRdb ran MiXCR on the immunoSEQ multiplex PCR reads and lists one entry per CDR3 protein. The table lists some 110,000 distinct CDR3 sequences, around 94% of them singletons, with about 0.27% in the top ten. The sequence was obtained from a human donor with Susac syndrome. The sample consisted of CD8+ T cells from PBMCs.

The CDR3 sequence: CASSPWASGGAGEQFF. The CDR3 bases are TGTGCCAGCAGCCCATGGGCTAGCGGGGGGGCAGGTGAGCAGTTCTTC. V and J are TRBV9 and TRBJ2-1, with TRBD2 identical over 12 bases. Germline V gene lookup returns CDR1 SGDLS and CDR2 YYNGEE. The junction had 11 bases not matched to a gene; V was cut back by 4 bases and J by 9 bases. CDR3 size: 16 residues.